These 26 T cell receptor beta chains came from one sample sequenced in a study of T cells in Graves' hyperthyroidism and ophthalmopathy (dated by TCRdb to the late 2010s). Library preparation was by multiplex PCR. The instrument was an Illumina HiSeq 2000. Amplification of TCR beta CDR3 regions was carried out from RNA transcripts. The first round of RT-PCR for the TCR CDR3 was performed with the HTBI primer set and the Qiagen OneStep RT-PCR kit. Through fastp at Q25 and MiXCR, TCRdb rebuilt clones from the public reads, retaining in-frame beta chains. Each entry is one CDR3 protein sequence, shown with its most common DNA and genes. The sample includes fewer than 500,000 distinct CDR3 sequences, with roughly 15% observed a single time. The ten largest clones add up to roughly 13% of the sample. The sample taken for sequencing was blood. The receptors come from a man younger than 35 with Graves' ophthalmopathy.

This clonotype was observed at least ten times. This sequence joins TRBV6-1 and TRBJ1-1, with D uncertain. The CDR3 is 14 residues long. The ends were cut back, 5 bases at V and 4 bases at J, with 14 bases in the middle. The germline V gene encodes CDR1 MNHNS and CDR2 SASEGT. CDR3 nucleotides: TGTGCCAGCAGTTTAGGGAGTTGGGGCACTGAAGCTTTCTTT. It encodes CASSLGSWGTEAFF.

In this sample, this clonotype turned up a few times. The V and J genes are TRBV11-2 and TRBJ2-3, with D possibly TRBD1 on 6 matching bases. The CDR3 is 16 residues long. Looked up from germline, CDR1 is SGHAT and CDR2 is FQNNGV. Trimming shortened V by 3 bases and J by 1 base, and 14 bases separated the two germline ends. For the CDR3, the DNA is TGTGCCAGCAGCTTCCTTCCCACAGGGCGCACAGATACGCAGTATTTT. It yields the protein CASSFLPTGRTDTQYF.

This clonotype was recorded at least ten times. The CDR3 spells CASSLERDNLGLAGGLGYNEQFF. CDR3 bases: TGTGCCAGCAGCTTGGAAAGGGACAACCTCGGACTAGCGGGAGGCCTAGGGTACAATGAGCAGTTCTTC. The chain recombines TRBV11-2 with TRBJ2-1, with TRBD2 matching over 14 bases. Germline V CDR1 and CDR2: SGHAT, FQNNGV. CDR3 length equals 23 residues. V was pared by 3 bases and J by 4 bases, with 23 bases of the junction left unmatched.

In this sample, this clonotype turned up many times. J is TRBJ1-1 and V is TRBV5-1; weak D call: TRBD1 (6 bases). Germline loops: CDR1 SGHRS, CDR2 YFSETQ. The CDR3 loop spans 13 amino acids. V was clipped by 4 bases and J by 5 bases, with 12 bases between them. The CDR3 sequence: CASSDQGGTEAFF. The CDR3 region has the DNA TGCGCCAGCAGCGACCAAGGGGGGACTGAAGCTTTCTTT.

This clonotype was recorded a few times. The chain carries TRBV6-5 and TRBJ2-3, with TRBD2 matching over 12 bases. The CDR3 sequence is 15 residues long. V shed 0 bases, J shed 5 bases, and the junction held 0 bases outside the gene matches. Germline V CDR1 and CDR2: MNHEY, SVGAGI. The CDR3 DNA follows: TGTGCCAGCAGTTACTCGGGACTAGCGGGAGATACGCAGTATTTT. This translates into CASSYSGLAGDTQYF.

This clonotype showed up many times. This sequence joins TRBV24-1 and TRBJ1-6; D remains unclear. The CDR3 contains 14 residues. Deletions cut 8 bases from V and 4 bases from J, with 11 bases between. Germline V gene sequence: CDR1 KGHDR, CDR2 SFDVKD. In nucleotides, the CDR3 is TGTGCCACCAAGGGAGAAGGTTATAATTCACCCCTCCACTTT. This encodes CATKGEGYNSPLHF.

On this clonotype itself: The junction departs from germline at one end; a sequencing error may be responsible. This rearrangement joins TRBV27 to TRBJ2-2; the D gene is possibly TRBD2 (5 bases). CDR1 and CDR2 (germline): MNHEY, SMNVEV (reference sequence). The CDR3 covers 16 residues. CDR3 sequence reads: CPSSLLGSGLTGELFF. The DNA for the CDR3 is TGTCCCAGCAGTTTATTAGGCAGCGGTCTTACCGGGGAGCTGTTTTTT.

In its sample, this clonotype was seen a few times. The J gene is TRBJ2-5, the V gene TRBV20-1; 7 bases are a match to TRBD2. The germline V gene has CDR1 DFQATT and CDR2 SNEGSKA (reference sequence). V gave up 1 base and J gave up 4 bases; unmatched junction bases: 6. This CDR3 has 14 residues. CDR3 sequence reads: CSARAQGGVETQYF. The CDR3 nucleotides read TGCAGTGCTAGAGCCCAGGGAGGGGTAGAGACCCAGTACTTC.

The chain recombines TRBV7-8 with TRBJ2-7, with D hard to call. Matching the DNA end better, TRBJ2-1 makes the J call doubtful. Looked up from germline, CDR1 is SGHVS and CDR2 is FQNEAQ. This CDR3 region has 12 residues. The CDR3 loop reads CASSLASYEQFF. CDR3 coding DNA: TGTGCCAGCAGCTTAGCGTCCTACGAGCAGTTCTTC.

This clonotype was counted ten times or more. The rearrangement links TRBV6-2 or TRBV6-3 to TRBJ1-2, with 7 bases matching TRBD1. V lost 4 bases to trimming and J lost 7 bases; unmatched junction nucleotides: 15. CDR3 length: 16 amino acids. In germline, CDR1 is MNHEY, CDR2 SVGEGT. CDR3 sequence: CASSSTGGDRLRGYTF. CDR3 sequence (DNA): TGTGCCAGCAGTTCCACTGGGGGGGACAGACTTCGTGGCTACACCTTC.

The gene calls are TRBV15 and TRBJ2-3; D is uncertain. Trimming pared 0 bases from V and 4 bases from J, leaving 8 bases between. Germline V gene sequence: CDR1 LNHNV, CDR2 YYDKDF (reference sequence). The CDR3 totals 14 residues. The CDR3 spells CATSREGLPDTQYF. In nucleotides, the CDR3 is TGTGCCACCAGCAGAGAAGGGTTGCCAGATACGCAGTATTTT.

This clonotype was seen ten or more times. The chain has TRBV7-9 and TRBJ1-5; perhaps TRBD1 as D (6 bases). CDR3 length: 16 amino acids. The germline gives CDR1 SEHNR, CDR2 FQNEAQ (reference sequence). The V gene lost 5 bases and the J gene lost 5 bases, with 19 bases spanning the gap. Here the CDR3 DNA reads TGTGCCAGCAGCGCCGACCCGGGACAACTAGATCAGCCCCAGCATTTT. This encodes CASSADPGQLDQPQHF.

This clonotype was observed at least ten times. The genes are TRBV11-2 and TRBJ2-7; 8 bases agree with TRBD2. Germline V gene data show CDR1 as SGHAT and CDR2 as FQNNGV. The length of the CDR3 is 15 residues. Trimming took 7 bases from V and 7 from J; bases not matched to a gene: 15. The CDR3 loop is CASTPGAGASGEQYF. In DNA, the CDR3 is TGTGCCAGCACCCCAGGGGCAGGGGCTAGCGGGGAGCAGTACTTC.

In this sample, this clonotype turned up many times. The gene calls are TRBV20-1 and TRBJ2-3; D gene ambiguous. CDR1 and CDR2 (germline): DFQATT, SNEGSKA (reference sequence). The CDR3 has 14 residues. The ends were cut back, 5 bases at V and 0 bases at J, with 12 bases in the middle. In DNA, the CDR3 is TGCAGTGCTTTTACGACGGAGAGCACAGATACGCAGTATTTT. It yields the protein CSAFTTESTDTQYF.

This clonotype was counted at least ten times. The chain recombines TRBV7-2 with TRBJ2-5, with 12 bases aligning to TRBD2. This CDR3 is built from 16 residues. V shed 5 bases and J 5 bases; nucleotides not matched to a gene: 9. Germline V gives CDR1 SGHTA, CDR2 FQGNSA. CDR3 loop: CASSPTSSGGGETQYF. CDR3 coding DNA: TGTGCCAGCAGCCCAACCTCTAGCGGGGGGGGGGAGACCCAGTACTTC. Complete variable domain (other parts from reference TRBV7-2 and TRBJ2-5): GAGVSQSPSNKVTEKGKDVELRCDPISGHTALYWYRQSLGQGLEFLIYFQGNSAPDKSGLPSDRFSAERTGGSVSTLTIQRTQQEDSAVYLCASSPTSSGGGETQYFGPGTRLLVL.

This clonotype was seen at least ten times. The chain uses TRBV20-1 and TRBJ2-1; D is undetermined. The CDR3 is 11 residues long. Germline assignment: CDR1 DFQATT and CDR2 SNEGSKA (reference sequence). Between the trimmed V and J ends, which lost 2 bases and 8 bases, there was a span of 7 bases. For the CDR3, the DNA is TGCAGTGCTAGACAGCACCATGAGCAGTTCTTC. Protein: CSARQHHEQFF.

This clonotype has only a few counts. The V and J genes are TRBV6-1 and TRBJ1-1; 8 bases align to TRBD1. With V trimmed by 6 bases and J by 12 bases, 6 bases remained unmatched. Germline V gene data show CDR1 as MNHNS and CDR2 as SASEGT. This CDR3 is 11 amino acids long. The CDR3: CASRTTGGTFF. The DNA for the CDR3 is TGTGCCAGCAGAACTACAGGGGGAACTTTCTTT.

Comments on this clonotype: A much larger clone differs from this one at a single base, so this may be a read error. The V gene is TRBV12-3 or TRBV12-4, the J gene TRBJ1-1, with a tentative D call TRBD1 (6 bases). The CDR3 covers 14 residues. In DNA, the CDR3 is TGTGCCAGCAACCTAAGGGGGGGCGACCCTGAAGCTCTCTTT. Protein: CASNLRGGDPEALF.

Only a few counts were recorded for this clonotype. CDR3 sequence (DNA): TGTGCCATCAGTGAGTCGGGGACACTCAACTATGGCTACACCTTC. Translated, it gives CAISESGTLNYGYTF. V usage is TRBV10-3 and J usage is TRBJ1-2; possible D gene TRBD1, 6 bases. CDR1 is ENHRY, CDR2 SYGVKD, per germline. CDR3 length: 15 residues. The germline V and J ends were trimmed by 0 bases and 2 bases, with 10 bases remaining between them.

This clonotype has only a few counts. V usage is TRBV7-3 and J usage is TRBJ2-3, with 14 bases matching TRBD2. The CDR3 extends over 18 amino acids. The trim removed 3 bases at V and 3 bases at J, leaving 8 bases unmatched. CDR1 is SGHTA and CDR2 is FQGTGA in the germline V gene. This CDR3 reads CASSFGTSGSFRTDTQYF. The CDR3 DNA sequence: TGTGCCAGCAGCTTTGGGACTAGCGGGAGTTTCAGGACAGATACGCAGTATTTT.

The J gene is TRBJ2-2, the V gene TRBV5-1; no firm D call. Germline V lookup: CDR1 SGHRS, CDR2 YFSETQ. The CDR3 has 14 residues. Trimming took 4 bases from V and 1 from J, leaving 8 bases between them. CDR3 coding DNA: TGCGCCAGCAGCCCACTTGAGAACACCGGGGAGCTGTTTTTT. Translating gives CASSPLENTGELFF.

This clonotype was detected ten times or more. V usage is TRBV13 and J usage is TRBJ2-5, with D perhaps matching TRBD1 (6 bases). Germline V lookup: CDR1 PRHDT, CDR2 FYEKMQ (reference sequence). The CDR3 totals 14 residues. V was trimmed by 5 bases and J by 6 bases, leaving 16 bases between them. The CDR3 reads CASSPQGSAKTQYF. The CDR3 coding sequence is TGTGCCAGCAGCCCCCAGGGGAGCGCGAAGACCCAGTACTTC. The full variable domain, completed using reference TRBV13 and TRBJ2-5, is AAGVIQSPRHLIKEKRETATLKCYPIPRHDTVYWYQQGPGQDPQFLISFYEKMQSDKGSIPDRFSAQQFSDYHSELNMSSLELGDSALYFCASSPQGSAKTQYFGPGTRLLVL.

This clonotype has just a few counts. This chain links TRBV10-3 with TRBJ2-5; 8 nucleotides match TRBD2. Germline V gene sequence: CDR1 ENHRY, CDR2 SYGVKD. This CDR3 contains 16 residues. The ends lost 3 bases at V and 1 base at J; junction bases unmatched: 7. The CDR3 loop is CAISDSSGGLQETQYF. CDR3 coding DNA: TGTGCCATCAGTGACTCCAGCGGGGGCCTCCAAGAGACCCAGTACTTC.

This clonotype was picked up many times. The chain employs TRBV11-2 and TRBJ1-4, with a tentative D call TRBD1 (5 bases). V lost 1 base to trimming and J lost 1 base, with 7 bases between them. The CDR3 consists of 15 residues. Germline loops: CDR1 SGHAT, CDR2 FQNNGV. Here the CDR3 DNA reads TGTGCCAGCAGCTTAGGGGGGGGAACTAATGAAAAACTGTTTTTT. Translated, it gives CASSLGGGTNEKLFF.

The rearrangement links TRBV2 to TRBJ2-5; a possible D gene is TRBD1 (5 bases). Germline V gene lookup returns CDR1 SNHLY and CDR2 FYNNEI. With 6 bases removed from V and 3 bases from J, the gap between germline ends came to 17 bases. This CDR3 region has 15 residues. The CDR3 protein is CASRRRMIGEETQYF. In nucleotides, the CDR3 is TGTGCCAGCAGGCGCCGAATGATAGGGGAAGAGACCCAGTACTTC.

For this clonotype: A junction end diverges from the germline sequence, so it may reflect a read error. V is TRBV5-1 and J is TRBJ1-4, with 10 bases lining up with TRBD1. CDR1 SGHRS and CDR2 YFSETQ come from the germline V gene. The CDR3 is made up of 16 amino acids. The CDR3 sequence: CASTLSAGTGAEKLFF. The DNA for the CDR3 is TGCGCCAGCACCTTGTCGGCAGGGACAGGGGCTGAAAAACTGTTTTTT.